This T cell receptor beta chain comes out of a study of early T cells in non-severe SARS-CoV-2 infection. Findings of the study overall: CD4 and private specificities were missed by VDJdb matching, which favored anti-spike CD8 responses.

The CDR3 runs to 12 residues. V was clipped by 4 bases and J by 7 bases; unmatched bases: 4. Looked up from germline, CDR1 is LGHDT and CDR2 is YNNKEL (reference sequence). Each CDR3 protein gets one entry after TCRdb re-called the 5' RACE reads with MiXCR. The table has about 22,000 distinct CDR3 sequences, about 4% seen once; the top ten hold approximately 1.5%. A few counts support this clonotype. Antigen: not known. The sequence was obtained from an adult who was a healthcare worker with PCR-confirmed SARS-CoV-2 infection or an uninfected control (not recorded which). The V and J genes are TRBV3-1 and TRBJ2-7; TRBD1 matches 7 bases. Sequenced: whole blood. The CDR3 bases are TGTGCCAGCAGCCGACAGGGCGGGGAGCAGTACTTC. Encoded protein: CASSRQGGEQYF.